The 21 T cell receptor beta chains below all came from one sample that was sequenced in a study of vaccination and CD4 T cells after COVID-19. For these receptors, no antigen is known. Sequence data for DNA of cultured CD4+ T cells were generated by the Oncomine TCR Beta short-read assay. TCRdb used MiXCR to reprocess the PCR reads, holding one entry per CDR3 protein. The data hold about 15,000 distinct CDR3 sequences, with about a fifth observed a single time. Treatment: approximately nine-day PBMC culture with coronavirus spike peptide pools or control peptides (ViraFEST assay). This specimen was CD4+ T cells from blood, cultured in vitro, taken before SARS-CoV-2 vaccination. The receptors originated from a human donor who received a COVID-19 vaccine.

This clonotype rates as medium-sized (0.01 to 0.1%). The rearrangement joins TRBV6-1 to TRBJ2-7, with 8 positions matching TRBD2. Germline V gene data show CDR1 as MNHNS and CDR2 as SASEGT. The junction had 6 bases not matched to a gene; V was cut back by 2 bases and J by 3 bases. The CDR3 runs to 15 residues. The CDR3 here is CASSERSGGVYEQYF. CDR3 sequence (DNA): TGTGCCAGCAGTGAAAGGAGCGGGGGAGTCTACGAGCAGTACTTC.

Here the CDR3 reads CASSMRVPEAGRTDTQYF. The CDR3 DNA reads TGTGCCAGTAGTATGCGTGTGCCCGAGGCGGGACGCACAGATACGCAGTATTTT. This sequence joins TRBV19 and TRBJ2-3; the D gene is possibly TRBD2 (6 bases). CDR1 and CDR2 (germline): LNHDA, SQIVND (reference sequence). The CDR3 totals 18 residues. Trimming pared 3 bases from V and 1 base from J, leaving 20 bases between. Together with reference TRBV19 and TRBJ2-3, the CDR3 gives the full variable domain: DGGITQSPKYLFRKEGQNVTLSCEQNLNHDAMYWYRQDPGQGLRLIYYSQIVNDFQKGDIAEGYSVSREKKESFPLTVTSAQKNPTAFYLCASSMRVPEAGRTDTQYFGPGTRLTVL.

This clonotype showed up just a few times. In DNA, the CDR3 is TGTGCCAGCAGCTTGGATGACAGGGCCTATGGCTACACCTTC. Its protein product is CASSLDDRAYGYTF. The J gene is TRBJ1-2, the V gene TRBV5-4, with 7 bases that match TRBD1. Germline V lookup: CDR1 SGHNT, CDR2 YYREEE (reference sequence). V dropped 0 bases and J dropped 4; count of bases not matched to a gene: 3. This CDR3 is built from 14 residues. The full variable domain, in which reference TRBV5-4 and TRBJ1-2 provide the parts outside the CDR3, is ETGVTQSPTHLIKTRGQQVTLRCSSQSGHNTVSWYQQALGQGPQFIFQYYREEENGRGNFPPRFSGLQFPNYSSELNVNALELDDSALYLCASSLDDRAYGYTFGSGTRLTVV.

The chain uses TRBV20-1 and TRBJ2-5; TRBD2 matches at 10 bases. There are 14 residues in the CDR3. In germline, CDR1 is DFQATT, CDR2 SNEGSKA (reference sequence). V lost 1 base to trimming and J lost 4 bases; unmatched junction nucleotides: 3. The CDR3 DNA reads as TGCAGTGCTAGAGTAGCGGGGGGCCGAGAGACCCAGTACTTC. Encoded protein: CSARVAGGRETQYF.

The chain couples TRBV10-2 to TRBJ2-7; 9 nucleotides match TRBD1. The CDR3 has 13 residues. V lost 6 bases to trimming and J lost 4 bases; unmatched junction nucleotides: 4. CDR1 WSHSY and CDR2 SAAADI come from the germline V gene. Written as DNA, the CDR3 is TGCGCCAGCAGCGCGGGACAGGGTTACGAGCAGTACTTC. This translates into CASSAGQGYEQYF.

This clonotype was seen more than once but under ten times. The V gene is TRBV19, the J gene TRBJ2-7, with 11 bases fitting TRBD1. The J segment lost 1 base and the V segment lost 4 bases, leaving 3 bases of the junction unmatched. CDR1 is LNHDA, CDR2 SQIVND, per germline (reference sequence). The CDR3 is 15 amino acids. The CDR3 nucleotides read TGTGCCAGTAGTAGGGGGACAGGGGGGTCCTACGAGCAGTACTTC. This sequence encodes CASSRGTGGSYEQYF.

The chain combines TRBV6-1 with TRBJ1-1, with 8 bases aligning to TRBD1. This CDR3 has 12 residues. V shed 6 bases, J shed 8 bases, and the junction held 5 bases outside the gene matches. Per germline, CDR1 MNHNS and CDR2 SASEGT. The CDR3 DNA follows: TGTGCCAGCAGCCTGGACAGGGCCGAAGCTTTCTTT. Protein: CASSLDRAEAFF.

By frequency in the sample, this clonotype is medium-sized. The CDR3 coding sequence is TGTGCCAGCAGCGCGGGACAGGCTTATGGCTACACCTTC. It translates to CASSAGQAYGYTF. The gene calls are TRBV7-6 and TRBJ1-2; 8 nucleotides match TRBD1. Germline assignment: CDR1 SGHVS and CDR2 FNYEAQ. This CDR3 spans 13 amino acids. J gave up 5 bases and V 5 bases, and 4 bases lay outside the gene matches.

This clonotype was detected a few times. This chain uses TRBV7-2 with TRBJ2-2, with D perhaps matching TRBD2 (6 bases). Germline assignment: CDR1 SGHTA and CDR2 FQGNSA. V lost 5 bases and J 2 bases, leaving 12 bases between the germline ends. This CDR3 is 15 amino acids long. CDR3 loop: CASSPRDFNTGELFF. In DNA, the CDR3 is TGTGCCAGCAGCCCGCGGGACTTCAACACCGGGGAGCTGTTTTTT.

This clonotype was counted only a few times. The CDR3: CASSRDRGPTYEQYF. Here the CDR3 DNA reads TGTGCCAGCAGCAGGGACAGGGGGCCCACCTACGAGCAGTACTTC. V and J are TRBV5-4 and TRBJ2-7; 12 bases match TRBD1. V shed 4 bases, J shed 2 bases, and the junction held 4 bases outside the gene matches. Germline CDR1 reads SGHNT; CDR2 reads YYREEE (reference sequence). The CDR3 sequence is 15 residues long.

V is TRBV7-3 and J is TRBJ2-3, with D perhaps TRBD1 or TRBD2 (7 bases each). V was shortened by 5 bases and J by 2 bases, with 14 bases between the two germline ends. This CDR3 is 15 amino acids long. Looked up from germline, CDR1 is SGHTA and CDR2 is FQGTGA. CDR3 sequence: CASSAGGTTTDTQYF. For the CDR3, the DNA is TGTGCCAGCAGCGCAGGGGGGACTACCACAGATACGCAGTATTTT.

Only a few counts were recorded for this clonotype. The rearrangement links TRBV5-4 to TRBJ2-7; 11 bases map to TRBD1. Germline CDR1 reads SGHNT; CDR2 reads YYREEE (reference sequence). The CDR3 covers 14 residues. The V segment lost 4 bases and the J segment 3 bases; nucleotides outside the gene matches: 3. The CDR3 nucleotides are TGTGCCAGCAGCCCCGGGACAGGGGGCTACGAGCAGTACTTC. Amino acids: CASSPGTGGYEQYF.

The CDR3 region has the DNA TGCAGTGCTAGTTCCAGGGTCCCCCTCTACAATGAGCAGTTCTTC. It yields the protein CSASSRVPLYNEQFF. The chain couples TRBV20-1 to TRBJ2-1; a possible D gene is TRBD1 (5 bases). The CDR3 is 15 residues long. V lost 3 bases and J lost 3, with 15 bases in between. In germline, CDR1 is DFQATT, CDR2 SNEGSKA (reference sequence).

The chain carries TRBV7-9 and TRBJ2-3; 11 nucleotides line up with TRBD2. The junction had 6 bases not matched to a gene; V was cut back by 3 bases and J by 4 bases. The length of the CDR3 is 16 residues. In germline, CDR1 is SEHNR, CDR2 FQNEAQ (reference sequence). The CDR3 DNA follows: TGTGCCAGCAGCTTGGGCCTAGCGGGGGGATCAGATACGCAGTATTTT. It encodes CASSLGLAGGSDTQYF.

The chain joins TRBV7-9 to TRBJ1-2; 8 nucleotides align to TRBD1. The CDR3 runs 14 residues. Germline CDR1 SEHNR, CDR2 FQNEAQ (reference sequence). V lost 5 bases, J lost 5 bases, and 7 bases stayed unmatched. CDR3 DNA: TGTGCCAGCAGCCTAGACAGGGGACCGTATGGCTACACCTTC. Its translation: CASSLDRGPYGYTF.

The chain couples TRBV7-3 to TRBJ2-5, with D hard to call. This CDR3 is 13 amino acids long. Trimming left V 2 bases short and J 0 bases short, with 4 bases between. CDR1 and CDR2 from the germline V gene are SGHTA and FQGTGA. The CDR3, as DNA: TGTGCCAGCAGCTTAGACTACCAAGAGACCCAGTACTTC. The encoded protein is CASSLDYQETQYF.

V is TRBV24-1 and J is TRBJ2-2, with 8 positions matching TRBD1. The length of the CDR3 is 16 residues. Germline V gives CDR1 KGHDR, CDR2 SFDVKD. Trimming at V came to 4 bases and at J to 1 base, leaving 4 bases not matched to a gene. In nucleotides, the CDR3 is TGTGCCACCAGTGAGACCGGGACAGGGAACACCGGGGAGCTGTTTTTT. This codes for CATSETGTGNTGELFF.

This clonotype was detected only a few times. The rearrangement uses TRBV7-2 and TRBJ2-5, with 10 bases that match TRBD2. The CDR3 totals 16 residues. Losses at the gene ends were 4 bases for V and 7 bases for J; bases not matched to a gene: 12. Per the germline V gene, CDR1 is SGHTA and CDR2 is FQGNSA. The CDR3 loop is CASSSLFERGGGTQYF. The CDR3 DNA is TGTGCCAGCAGCTCCCTTTTTGAGCGGGGGGGCGGGACCCAGTACTTC.

This chain links TRBV30 with TRBJ2-3, with a possible D match to TRBD2 (5 bases). Trimming cost V 5 bases and J 5 bases, with 11 bases left between them. In germline, CDR1 is GTSNPN, CDR2 SVGIG (reference sequence). The CDR3 is made up of 12 amino acids. The CDR3 DNA is TGTGCCTGGGGACTTTCGAGAGATACGCAGTATTTT. Encoded protein: CAWGLSRDTQYF.

The V gene is TRBV29-1, the J gene TRBJ1-2, with D maybe TRBD1 (6 bases). The germline CDR1 and CDR2 sequences are SQVTM and ANQGSEA. This CDR3 contains 12 residues. V lost 4 bases to trimming and J lost 3 bases, with 9 bases between them. CDR3 in amino acids: CSVVSGDYGYTF. CDR3 nucleotides: TGCAGCGTTGTGTCAGGGGACTATGGCTACACCTTC.

This clonotype was observed a handful of times. The chain employs TRBV7-9 and TRBJ1-4, with D uncertain. The length of the CDR3 is 14 residues. The V gene lost 4 bases and the J gene lost 2 bases, with 8 bases spanning the gap. Germline CDR1 is SEHNR and CDR2 is FQNEAQ (reference sequence). CDR3 sequence (DNA): TGTGCCAGCAGCTCTAGACGGACTAATGAAAAACTGTTTTTT. Residues: CASSSRRTNEKLFF.